The source of this T cell receptor beta chain is a study of T cell repertoires in cytomegalovirus infection. Study background: The public TCR beta signatures pointed to both CMV infection and matching HLA type.

Per germline, CDR1 DFQATT and CDR2 SNEGSKA (reference sequence). The CDR3 is made up of 13 amino acids. V lost 3 bases, J lost 6 bases, and 11 bases lay in between. TCRdb re-called the reads through MiXCR, storing one row per CDR3 protein. Of about 460,000 distinct CDR3 sequences in the sample, approximately 10% were seen once. V gene TRBV20-1 combines with J gene TRBJ2-2, with D perhaps matching TRBD2 (5 bases). Sequenced sample: PBMCs. This sequence originates from a human donor in good health (CMV status not recorded). Some clones in this sample may be carry-over from other donors' samples. The CDR3 loop reads CSARVLRAGELFF. The CDR3 nucleotides are TGCAGTGCTAGGGTCCTGAGGGCCGGGGAGCTGTTTTTT.